The entry that follows covers one TCR beta chain sequence. What it binds is unknown. CDR3 and TCR beta VDJ profiling relied on a genomic DNA template. Via MiXCR, TCRdb re-called the reads, giving one row per CDR3 protein. This table has about 150,000 distinct CDR3 sequences, about 50% appearing once. This record comes from a study of CD8+CD57+ T cells in acquired aplastic anemia. Across the study: Mean DNA quantity obtained from sorted CD4+ and CD8+ cells was 2.5 to 4 ug. Study results and limitations: Found in both controls and patients were twenty-nine CD8+ CDR3 sequences.

The length of the CDR3 is 15 residues. CDR1 and CDR2 (germline): DFQATT, SNEGSKA (reference sequence). V lost 3 bases, J lost 2 bases, and 14 bases lay in between. Selection for sequencing was limited to patients who had shown CD8+CD57+ cell expansion by flow cytometry. Severe acquired aplastic anemia was present in every patient. Patients had not yet gotten any therapy when their blood was taken for sampling. This chain connects TRBV20-1 to TRBJ2-1, with a weak D call TRBD1 (6 bases). The specimen was sorted CD4+, CD8+, or CD8+CD57+ T cells (not recorded which) from PBMCs. This clonotype originated in a human donor with aplastic anemia. CDR3 loop: CSASIQGFPYNEQFF. In DNA form, the CDR3 reads TGCAGTGCTAGCATACAGGGATTCCCCTACAATGAGCAGTTCTTC.